These T cell receptor beta chains were read from a single sample in a study of post-analysis software for immune sequencing data. TCRdb used MiXCR to reprocess the PCR reads, holding one entry per CDR3 protein. The sample carries 750,000 to 950,000 distinct CDR3 sequences, about 50% recorded once. What was sequenced was blood. The receptors stem from a girl between 10 and 17 years old with multiple sclerosis. CDR3s include the opening cysteine and the closing phenylalanine or tryptophan. A D gene is named only where the DNA matches it firmly. The size field is filled for only some rows; it gives once, few, many or a size class.

NA,TRBV29-1,NA,TRBJ2-7,CSVGIGNHEQYF,TGCAGCGTTGGTATCGGGAATCACGAGCAGTACTTC
NA,TRBV2,NA,TRBJ1-4,CASGQLEEKLFF,TGTGCCTCCGGCCAATTGGAGGAAAAACTGTTTTTT
NA,TRBV6-6,NA,TRBJ2-1,CASSYSGNFINEQFF,TGTGCCAGCAGTTACAGCGGCAACTTCATCAATGAGCAGTTCTTC
NA,TRBV12-3/TRBV12-4,few,TRBJ2-1,CASSLRPQGEQFF,TGTGCCAGCAGTTTACGGCCCCAGGGGGAGCAGTTCTTC
NA,TRBV20-1,NA,TRBJ2-1,CSARVGEQFF,TGCAGTGCTCGAGTCGGTGAGCAGTTCTTC
NA,TRBV7-9,NA,TRBJ2-3,CASSLGGGAGNRVTQYF,TGTGCCAGCAGCTTAGGAGGCGGGGCAGGGAATCGTGTTACGCAGTATTTT
NA,TRBV25-1,NA,TRBJ1-1,CASSEWGTLKNTEAFF,TGTGCCAGCAGTGAATGGGGAACTCTGAAGAACACTGAAGCTTTCTTT
NA,TRBV11-2,NA,TRBJ2-1,CASSLDPGLGQFF,TGTGCCAGCAGCTTAGATCCGGGACTGGGACAGTTCTTC
TRBD2,TRBV6-5,many,TRBJ2-1,CASSYSLASGRAQFF,TGTGCCAGCAGTTACTCACTGGCTAGCGGGAGGGCCCAGTTCTTC
NA,TRBV7-3,NA,TRBJ2-1,CASSLTRADNEQFF,TGTGCCAGCAGCTTAACGCGGGCTGACAATGAGCAGTTCTTC
NA,TRBV29-1,NA,TRBJ2-1,CSSYRAPATLSNEQFF,TGCAGCAGCTACAGGGCCCCGGCTACCTTAAGCAATGAGCAGTTCTTC
NA,TRBV29-1,NA,TRBJ1-1,CSGEAGETEAFF,TGCAGCGGGGAGGCAGGGGAGACTGAAGCTTTCTTT
NA,TRBV7-9,few,TRBJ2-4,CASSSNRAAIQYF,TGTGCCAGCAGCTCTAACAGGGCGGCCATTCAGTACTTC
NA,TRBV18,few,TRBJ2-3,CASSPPRSLADTQYF,TGTGCCAGCTCACCACCGCGGTCATTGGCAGATACGCAGTATTTT
TRBD1,TRBV20-1,NA,TRBJ2-3,CSAPRQGSTDTQYF,TGCAGTGCGCCCCGACAGGGAAGCACAGATACGCAGTATTTT
TRBD2,TRBV27,NA,TRBJ2-5,CASSLFAGVGNEQYF,TGTGCCAGCAGTTTATTTGCGGGGGTGGGCAATGAGCAGTACTTC
NA,TRBV5-1,NA,TRBJ2-5,CASSLGGATIETQYF,TGCGCCAGCAGCTTGGGGGGGGCGACTATAGAGACCCAGTACTTC
TRBD2,TRBV5-1,NA,TRBJ2-1,CASGAGELGDEQFF,TGCGCCAGCGGAGCGGGAGAGCTCGGAGATGAGCAGTTCTTC
NA,TRBV29-1,few,TRBJ2-5,CSVAIGARETQYF,TGCAGCGTGGCTATCGGCGCTAGGGAGACCCAGTACTTC
NA,TRBV7-2,few,TRBJ2-5,CASSLERGQETQYF,TGTGCCAGCAGCTTAGAGAGGGGGCAAGAGACCCAGTACTTC
NA,TRBV5-6,NA,TRBJ2-7,CASSDSRRSWVSYEQYF,TGTGCCAGCAGCGACTCCCGACGGTCTTGGGTGTCCTACGAGCAGTACTTC
TRBD2,TRBV5-4,NA,TRBJ2-3,CASSLVLAGGEKDTQYF,TGTGCCAGCAGCTTGGTCCTAGCGGGAGGAGAAAAAGATACGCAGTATTTT
NA,TRBV5-5,NA,TRBJ2-6,CASSFRGEVGSGANVLTF,TGTGCCAGCAGCTTTAGGGGAGAGGTCGGCTCTGGGGCCAACGTCCTGACTTTC
TRBD2,TRBV5-1,NA,TRBJ2-1,CATTPETPRLAGNEQFF,TGCGCCACAACACCCGAGACACCGAGACTAGCGGGTAATGAGCAGTTCTTC
NA,TRBV4-1,few,TRBJ2-1,CASSQEGGRTFNEQFF,TGCGCCAGCAGCCAAGAAGGGGGAAGGACCTTCAATGAGCAGTTCTTC
NA,TRBV14,NA,TRBJ2-5,CASSQGQGVVETQYF,TGTGCCAGCAGCCAAGGGCAAGGGGTAGTGGAGACCCAGTACTTC
NA,TRBV5-1,NA,TRBJ1-5,CASSLTGSGNQPQHF,TGCGCCAGCAGCTTGACAGGGTCCGGCAATCAGCCCCAGCATTTT
NA,TRBV20-1,NA,TRBJ2-7,CSARDGSLNYEQYF,TGCAGTGCTAGAGACGGCAGCTTAAACTACGAGCAGTACTTC
TRBD1,TRBV29-1,NA,TRBJ2-7,CSVATGTGGPYEQYF,TGCAGCGTGGCTACCGGGACAGGGGGTCCCTACGAGCAGTACTTC
NA,TRBV5-1,NA,TRBJ2-6,CASRPPAGANVLTF,TGCGCCAGCCGCCCCCCCGCGGGGGCCAACGTCCTGACTTTC
TRBD1,TRBV7-9,NA,TRBJ2-7,CASSSKTGTDYEQYF,TGTGCCAGCAGCTCGAAGACAGGGACAGACTACGAGCAGTACTTC
NA,TRBV20-1,NA,TRBJ2-7,CSARDRWRDLSYEQYF,TGCAGTGCTAGAGATCGGTGGCGGGACCTCTCCTACGAGCAGTACTTC
TRBD1,TRBV7-9,few,TRBJ2-5,CASRRGTGDQETQYF,TGTGCCAGCAGACGTGGGACAGGCGATCAAGAGACCCAGTACTTC
NA,TRBV6-5,NA,TRBJ2-7,CASSFLQGTYEQYF,TGTGCCAGCAGTTTCCTCCAGGGTACCTACGAGCAGTACTTC
TRBD2,TRBV9,once,TRBJ2-3,CASSALAGGPDTQYF,TGTGCCAGCAGCGCGCTAGCGGGAGGCCCAGATACGCAGTATTTT